This note documents a single T cell receptor beta chain sequence. Antigen specificity is unknown. These data originate in a study of CD8 T cells in ankylosing spondylitis. Overall study results and limits: The study identified a TCR beta motif of 7 or 8 highly homologous variants that appeared characteristic of ankylosing spondylitis blood. Certain motif variants had earlier appeared in reactive arthritis synovial fluid and blood. Disease-associated clones were reportedly significantly overrepresented in matched ankylosing spondylitis synovial fluid.

V lost 4 bases and J lost 4, with 9 bases in between. Looked up from germline, CDR1 is SGHNT and CDR2 is YYREEE (reference sequence). This CDR3 region has 13 residues. Libraries of TCR beta came from quantitative 5'-RACE with molecular barcodes. TCRdb analysed the 5' RACE reads with MiXCR anew, one entry per CDR3 protein. This table has under 200,000 distinct CDR3 sequences, 8.5% to 10% appearing once. V is TRBV5-4 and J is TRBJ1-5, with D maybe TRBD1 (5 bases). Material for sequencing was blood, either unsorted or a sorted T cell fraction (not recorded which). The receptor was derived from a female donor with ankylosing spondylitis or in good health (not recorded which). CDR3 DNA: TGTGCCAGCAGCGGGGGTCCTAATCAGCCCCAGCATTTT. It translates to CASSGGPNQPQHF.